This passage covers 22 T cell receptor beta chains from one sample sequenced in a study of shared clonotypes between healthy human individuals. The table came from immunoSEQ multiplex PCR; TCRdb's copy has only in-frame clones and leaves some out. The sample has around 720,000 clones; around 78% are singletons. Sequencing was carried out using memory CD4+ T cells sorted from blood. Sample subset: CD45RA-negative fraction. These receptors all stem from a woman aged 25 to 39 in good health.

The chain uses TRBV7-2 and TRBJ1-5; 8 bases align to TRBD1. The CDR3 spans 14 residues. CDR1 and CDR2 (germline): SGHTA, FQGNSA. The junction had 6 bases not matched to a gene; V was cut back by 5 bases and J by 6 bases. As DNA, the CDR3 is TGTGCCAGCAGCCTCCGGACAGGGCGTCAGCCCCAGCATTTT. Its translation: CASSLRTGRQPQHF.

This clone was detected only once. This CDR3 reads CASSLEGVRARAFF. CDR3 DNA sequence: TGTGCCAGCAGCTTAGAGGGGGTTCGGGCGAGGGCTTTCTTT. The V and J genes are TRBV7-2 and TRBJ1-1; possible D gene TRBD1, 6 bases. V lost 1 base, J lost 11 bases, and 17 bases lay in between. CDR3 length: 14 residues. Germline-derived CDR1 and CDR2 are SGHTA and FQGNSA.

The DNA of the CDR3 is TGTGCCAGCACCGGGGACAGATACGAGCAGTACTTC. Translating gives CASTGDRYEQYF. This chain joins TRBV6-6 and TRBJ2-7, with 7 bases fitting TRBD1. The CDR3 runs to 12 residues. V shed 7 bases and J 4 bases; nucleotides not matched to a gene: 4. Germline CDR1 and CDR2: MNHNY and SVGAGI (reference sequence).

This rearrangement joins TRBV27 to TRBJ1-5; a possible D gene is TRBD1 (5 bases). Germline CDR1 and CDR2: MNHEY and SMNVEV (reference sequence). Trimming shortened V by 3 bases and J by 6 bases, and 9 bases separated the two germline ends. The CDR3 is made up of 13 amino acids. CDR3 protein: CASSFRGRQPQHF. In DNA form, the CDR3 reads TGTGCCAGCAGTTTTAGGGGTCGTCAGCCCCAGCATTTT.

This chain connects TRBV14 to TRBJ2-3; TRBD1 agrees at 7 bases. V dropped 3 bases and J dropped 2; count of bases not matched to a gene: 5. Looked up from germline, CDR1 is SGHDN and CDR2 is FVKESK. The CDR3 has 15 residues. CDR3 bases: TGTGCCAGCAGCCATCTGACAGGGTTCACAGATACGCAGTATTTT. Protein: CASSHLTGFTDTQYF.

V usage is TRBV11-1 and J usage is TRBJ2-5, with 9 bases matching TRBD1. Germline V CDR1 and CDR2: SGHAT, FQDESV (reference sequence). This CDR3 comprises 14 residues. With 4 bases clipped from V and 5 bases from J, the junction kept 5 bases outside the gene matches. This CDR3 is CASSYRGLSETQYF. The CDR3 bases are TGTGCCAGCAGCTACAGGGGGCTGTCGGAGACCCAGTACTTC.

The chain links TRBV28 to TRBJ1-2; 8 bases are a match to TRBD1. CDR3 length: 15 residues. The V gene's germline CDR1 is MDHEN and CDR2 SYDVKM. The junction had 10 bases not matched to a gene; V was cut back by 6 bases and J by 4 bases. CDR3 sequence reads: CASRFSNRGIYGYTF. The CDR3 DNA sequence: TGTGCCAGCAGGTTTTCGAACAGGGGGATCTATGGCTACACCTTC.

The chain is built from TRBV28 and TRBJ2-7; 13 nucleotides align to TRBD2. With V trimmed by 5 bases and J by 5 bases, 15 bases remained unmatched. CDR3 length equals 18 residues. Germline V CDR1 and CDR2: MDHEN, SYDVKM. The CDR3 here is CASSGSEIGTSGIDEQYF. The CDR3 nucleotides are TGTGCCAGCAGTGGATCCGAAATAGGGACTAGCGGGATTGACGAGCAGTACTTC.

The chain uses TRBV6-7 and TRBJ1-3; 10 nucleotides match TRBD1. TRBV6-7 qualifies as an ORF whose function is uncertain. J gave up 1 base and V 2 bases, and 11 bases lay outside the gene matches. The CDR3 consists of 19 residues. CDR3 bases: TGTGCCAGCAGTTACATCGGACAGGGGGTCGATGTGTCTGGAAACACCATATATTTT. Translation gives CASSYIGQGVDVSGNTIYF.

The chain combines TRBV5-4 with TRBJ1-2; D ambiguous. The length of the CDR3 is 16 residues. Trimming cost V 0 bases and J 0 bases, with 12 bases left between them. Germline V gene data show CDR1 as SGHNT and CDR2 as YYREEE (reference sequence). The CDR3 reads CASSLAGVFSNYGYTF. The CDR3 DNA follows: TGTGCCAGCAGCTTGGCCGGTGTATTCTCTAACTATGGCTACACCTTC.

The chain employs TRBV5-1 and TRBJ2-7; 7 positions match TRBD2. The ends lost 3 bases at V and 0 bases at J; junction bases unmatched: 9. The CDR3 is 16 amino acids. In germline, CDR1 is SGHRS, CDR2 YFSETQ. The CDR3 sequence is CASSYLGGSYSYEQYF. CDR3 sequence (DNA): TGCGCCAGCAGCTACCTCGGGGGGAGTTACTCCTACGAGCAGTACTTC.

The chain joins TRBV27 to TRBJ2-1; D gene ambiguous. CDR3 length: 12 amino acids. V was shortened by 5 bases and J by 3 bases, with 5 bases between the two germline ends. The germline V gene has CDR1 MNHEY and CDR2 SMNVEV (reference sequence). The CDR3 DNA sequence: TGTGCCAGCAGTCTCAACTACAATGAGCAGTTCTTC. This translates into CASSLNYNEQFF.

The CDR3 DNA follows: TGTGCCAGTACCGGAAATACGGTCCGGGAGCAGTACTTC. Its translation: CASTGNTVREQYF. J is TRBJ2-7 and V is TRBV19; D is unclear. Germline assignment: CDR1 LNHDA and CDR2 SQIVND (reference sequence). The CDR3 loop spans 13 amino acids. V was trimmed by 7 bases and J by 7 bases, leaving 17 bases between them. Together with reference TRBV19 and TRBJ2-7, the CDR3 gives the full variable domain: DGGITQSPKYLFRKEGQNVTLSCEQNLNHDAMYWYRQDPGQGLRLIYYSQIVNDFQKGDIAEGYSVSREKKESFPLTVTSAQKNPTAFYLCASTGNTVREQYFGPGTRLTVT.

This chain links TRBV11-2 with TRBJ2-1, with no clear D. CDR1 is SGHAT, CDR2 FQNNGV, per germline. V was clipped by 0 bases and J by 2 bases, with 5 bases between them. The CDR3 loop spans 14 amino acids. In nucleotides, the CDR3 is TGTGCCAGCAGCTTAGACGACGCCTACAATGAGCAGTTCTTC. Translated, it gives CASSLDDAYNEQFF.

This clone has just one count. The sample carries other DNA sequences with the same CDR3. This CDR3 reads CAWRGQGGNQPQHF. DNA for the CDR3: TGTGCCTGGAGGGGACAGGGGGGCAATCAGCCCCAGCATTTT. This chain joins TRBV30 and TRBJ1-5; the match to TRBD1 covers 11 bases. The V gene end was trimmed by 3 bases and the J gene end by 2 bases; junction bases not matched to a gene: 0. Germline V lookup: CDR1 GTSNPN, CDR2 SVGIG (reference sequence). This CDR3 is built from 14 residues.

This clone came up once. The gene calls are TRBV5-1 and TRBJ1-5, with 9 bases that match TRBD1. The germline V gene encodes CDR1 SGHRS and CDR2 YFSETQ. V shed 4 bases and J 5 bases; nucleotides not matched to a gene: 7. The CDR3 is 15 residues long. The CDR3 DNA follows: TGCGCCAGCAGCCCCGGTGGGACAGGGTATCAGCCCCAGCATTTT. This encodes CASSPGGTGYQPQHF.

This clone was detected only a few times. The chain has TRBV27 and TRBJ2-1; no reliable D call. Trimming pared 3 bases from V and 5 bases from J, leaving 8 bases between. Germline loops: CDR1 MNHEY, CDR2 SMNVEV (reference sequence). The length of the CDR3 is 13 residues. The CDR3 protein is CASSFKVHNEQFF. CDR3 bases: TGTGCCAGCAGTTTTAAGGTCCACAATGAGCAGTTCTTC.

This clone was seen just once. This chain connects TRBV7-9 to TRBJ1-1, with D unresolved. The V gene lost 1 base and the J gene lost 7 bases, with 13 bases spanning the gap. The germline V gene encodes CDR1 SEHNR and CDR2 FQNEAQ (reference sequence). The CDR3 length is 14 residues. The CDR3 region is CASSLEYGSNEAFF. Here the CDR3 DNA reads TGTGCCAGCAGCTTAGAGTACGGTAGTAATGAAGCTTTCTTT.

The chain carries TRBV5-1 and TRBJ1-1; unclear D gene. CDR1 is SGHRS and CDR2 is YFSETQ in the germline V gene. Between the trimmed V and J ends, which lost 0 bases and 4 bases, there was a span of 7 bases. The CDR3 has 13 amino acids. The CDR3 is CASSLGRLTEAFF. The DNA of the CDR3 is TGCGCCAGCAGCTTGGGTCGGCTCACTGAAGCTTTCTTT.

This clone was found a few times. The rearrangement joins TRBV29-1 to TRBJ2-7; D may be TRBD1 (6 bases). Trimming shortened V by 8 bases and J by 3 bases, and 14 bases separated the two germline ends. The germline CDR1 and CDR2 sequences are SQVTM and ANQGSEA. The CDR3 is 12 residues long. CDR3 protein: CSPPGGLYEQYF. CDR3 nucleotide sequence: TGCAGCCCACCTGGGGGCCTCTACGAGCAGTACTTC.

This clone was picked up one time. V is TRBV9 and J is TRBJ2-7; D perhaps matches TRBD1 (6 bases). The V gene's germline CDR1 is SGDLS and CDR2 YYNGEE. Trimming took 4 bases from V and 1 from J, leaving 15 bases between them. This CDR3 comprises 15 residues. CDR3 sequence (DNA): TGTGCCAGCAGCCCCGGAAGGGACAAGTCCTACGAGCAGTACTTC. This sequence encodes CASSPGRDKSYEQYF.

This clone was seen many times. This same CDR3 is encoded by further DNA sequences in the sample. The CDR3 DNA follows: TGTGCCAGCAGCCAAGATCGCAGAGCTAGCGGGACGAACACCGGGGAGCTGTTTTTT. This encodes CASSQDRRASGTNTGELFF. The chain joins TRBV4-2 to TRBJ2-2; TRBD2 aligns across 9 bases. This CDR3 spans 19 amino acids. Trimming cost V 0 bases and J 0 bases; bases outside gene matches: 8. The germline V gene encodes CDR1 LGHNA and CDR2 YNFKEQ.